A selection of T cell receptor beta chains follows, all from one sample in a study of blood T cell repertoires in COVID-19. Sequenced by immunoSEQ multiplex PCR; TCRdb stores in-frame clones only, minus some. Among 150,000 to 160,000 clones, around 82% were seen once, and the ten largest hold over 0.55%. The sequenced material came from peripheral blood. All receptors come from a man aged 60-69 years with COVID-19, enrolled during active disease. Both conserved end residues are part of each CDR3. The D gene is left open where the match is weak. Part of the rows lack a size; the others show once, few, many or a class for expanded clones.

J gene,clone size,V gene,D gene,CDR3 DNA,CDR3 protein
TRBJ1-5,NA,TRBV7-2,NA,TGTGCCAGCGGAGGTACGGGGAGCAATCAGCCCCAGCATTTT,CASGGTGSNQPQHF
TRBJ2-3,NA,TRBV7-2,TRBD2,TGTGCCAGCAGCTTAGGGGTAGCGGGGGGTACAGATACGCAGTATTTT,CASSLGVAGGTDTQYF
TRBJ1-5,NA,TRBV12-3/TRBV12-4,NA,TGTGCCAGCCGAAGGCAGGATGATCAGCCCCAGCATTTT,CASRRQDDQPQHF
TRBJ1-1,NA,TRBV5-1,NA,TGCGCCAGCCGGGGGAGGCTAAACACTGAAGCTTTCTTT,CASRGRLNTEAFF
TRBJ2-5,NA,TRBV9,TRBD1,TGTGCCAGCAGCGTGAGGGACACCGGGACAGCGTACCAAGAGACCCAGTACTTC,CASSVRDTGTAYQETQYF
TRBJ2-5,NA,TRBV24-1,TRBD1,TGTGCCACCAGTGATTCAAACGGACAGGGAGGTGGGGAGACCCAGTACTTC,CATSDSNGQGGGETQYF
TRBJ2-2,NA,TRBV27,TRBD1,TGTGCCAGCAGGGCGGGACAGGGGAACACCGGGGAGCTGTTTTTT,CASRAGQGNTGELFF
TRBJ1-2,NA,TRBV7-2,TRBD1,TGTGCCAGCAGCTTACCTACAGGGGACGGCTACACCTTC,CASSLPTGDGYTF
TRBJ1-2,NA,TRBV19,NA,TGTGCCAGTAGTATACGGCAGGGCGAAGGTGGCTACACCTTC,CASSIRQGEGGYTF
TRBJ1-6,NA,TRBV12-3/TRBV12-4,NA,TGTGCCAGCAGGTTTCCGGGTATAGGACCCCTCCACTTT,CASRFPGIGPLHF
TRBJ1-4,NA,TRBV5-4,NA,TGTGCCAGCAGCTTGTCGTCAACTAATGAAAAACTGTTTTTT,CASSLSSTNEKLFF
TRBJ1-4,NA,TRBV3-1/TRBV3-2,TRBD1,TGTGCCAGCAGCTACCGGGACAGGACGAATAATGAAAAACTGTTTTTT,CASSYRDRTNNEKLFF
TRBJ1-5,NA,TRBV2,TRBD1,TGTGCCAGCACAGAGGGGACAGGGGCTTCGTATAGCAATCAGCCCCAGCATTTT,CASTEGTGASYSNQPQHF
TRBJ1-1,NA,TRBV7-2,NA,TGTGCCAGCAGCCCATTCCGGGGAGGAGGCACTGAAGCTTTCTTT,CASSPFRGGGTEAFF
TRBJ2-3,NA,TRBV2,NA,TGTGCCAGCAGTGATTGGCAGTATACGCAGTATTTT,CASSDWQYTQYF
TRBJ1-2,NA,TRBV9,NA,TGTGCCAGCAGCGGGGCTCAGGATGACTACACCTTC,CASSGAQDDYTF
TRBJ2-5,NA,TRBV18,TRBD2,TGTGCCAGCTCACGTATGCCGACTAGCGGGGGAAAAGAGACCCAGTACTTC,CASSRMPTSGGKETQYF
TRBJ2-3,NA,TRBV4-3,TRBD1,TGCGCCAGCAGCCGCCGACAGGGGGGGGAGGATACGCAGTATTTT,CASSRRQGGEDTQYF
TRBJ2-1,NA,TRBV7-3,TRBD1,TGTGCCAGCAGCCCCCAGACAGGGCCCTACAATGAGCAGTTCTTC,CASSPQTGPYNEQFF
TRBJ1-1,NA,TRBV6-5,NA,TGTGCCAGCAGTTACTCGAGGGCCGACGAAGCTTTCTTT,CASSYSRADEAFF
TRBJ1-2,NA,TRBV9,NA,TGTGCCAGCAGCCCGTCGGGGGGGGTTGTATGGAAAAGATATGGCTACACCTTC,CASSPSGGVVWKRYGYTF
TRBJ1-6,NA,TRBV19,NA,TGTGCCAGTAGTATCACGACAGACATGGGTTCACCCCTCCACTTT,CASSITTDMGSPLHF
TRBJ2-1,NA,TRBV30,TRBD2,TGTGCCTGGAGCGGACTAGGGAGGCTGAAGAACAATGAGCAGTTCTTC,CAWSGLGRLKNNEQFF
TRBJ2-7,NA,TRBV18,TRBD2,TGTGCCAGCTCACCACCCCTCCAGACTAGCGGGAGGGCCTTTCGCTACGAGCAGTACTTC,CASSPPLQTSGRAFRYEQYF
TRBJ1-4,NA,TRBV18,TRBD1,TGTGCCAGCTCCCCAGGGGGCTCGGCTAATGAAAAACTGTTTTTT,CASSPGGSANEKLFF
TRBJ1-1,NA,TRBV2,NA,TGTGCCAGCAGTGAAGCGCTTCAGGGAGAAGCTTTCTTT,CASSEALQGEAFF
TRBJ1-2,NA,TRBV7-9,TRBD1,TGTGCCAGCAGATCCATGACAGGGAACTATGGCTACACCTTC,CASRSMTGNYGYTF
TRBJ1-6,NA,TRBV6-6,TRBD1,TGTGCCAGCAGTAGAGACGGGACAGCTTATTCACCCCTCCACTTT,CASSRDGTAYSPLHF
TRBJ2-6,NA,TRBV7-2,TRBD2,TGTGCCAGCAGCGGCGGGGCTAGCGGGACCTCTGGGGCCAACGTCCTGACTTTC,CASSGGASGTSGANVLTF
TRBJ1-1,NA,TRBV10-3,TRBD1,TGTGCCTCCGGACAGGGAAACACTGAAGCTTTCTTT,CASGQGNTEAFF
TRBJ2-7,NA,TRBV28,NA,TGTGCCGGCCATCCCCTTGGCTACGAGCAGTACTTC,CAGHPLGYEQYF
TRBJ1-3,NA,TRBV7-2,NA,TGTGCCAGCACCTATAGCTCTGGAAACACCATATATTTT,CASTYSSGNTIYF
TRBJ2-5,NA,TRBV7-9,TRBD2,TGTGCCAGCAGCTCCGCCGGGGGGTACGGGGCCCAGTACTTC,CASSSAGGYGAQYF
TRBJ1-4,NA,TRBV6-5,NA,TGTGCCAGCAGTTTTGGGCAGGGAGGAGAAAAACTGTTTTTT,CASSFGQGGEKLFF
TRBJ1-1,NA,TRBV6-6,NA,TGTGCCAGCAGGTCAGGGTTGGGGAACACTGAAGCTTTCTTT,CASRSGLGNTEAFF
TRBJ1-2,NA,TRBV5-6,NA,TGTGCCAGCAACCCCGCCGGGACACCAGGGAGTGGTGGCTACACCTTC,CASNPAGTPGSGGYTF
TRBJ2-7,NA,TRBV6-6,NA,TGTGCCAGCAGTGCCCAGACACTTACCTACGAGCAGTACTTC,CASSAQTLTYEQYF
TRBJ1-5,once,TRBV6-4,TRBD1,TGTGCCAGCAGTGTCGGACAGGGAGGGCAGCCCCAGCATTTT,CASSVGQGGQPQHF
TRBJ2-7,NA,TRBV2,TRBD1,TGTGCCAGCAGTGGACAGGGAGAAGGGTTTCGGTACTTC,CASSGQGEGFRYF
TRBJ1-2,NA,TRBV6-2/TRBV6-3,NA,TGTGCCAGCAGTTACTCGCAGGCCCCAACAAACTATGGCTACACCTTC,CASSYSQAPTNYGYTF
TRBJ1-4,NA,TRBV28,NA,TGTGCCAGCAGTTTTCGAGGTATGGGTGAAAAACTGTTTTTT,CASSFRGMGEKLFF
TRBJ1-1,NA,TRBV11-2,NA,TGTGCCAGCAGCTTGGCGGGATACGCAGAAGCTTTCTTT,CASSLAGYAEAFF
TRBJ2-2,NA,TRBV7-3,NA,TGTGCCAGCAGCCCCGTCGGGGTTTCGAACACCGGGGAGCTGTTTTTT,CASSPVGVSNTGELFF
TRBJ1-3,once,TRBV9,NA,TGTGCCAGCAGCGAGCAGGGCCCTGGAAACACCATATATTTT,CASSEQGPGNTIYF
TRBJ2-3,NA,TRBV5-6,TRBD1,TGTGCCAGCAGCTTAATTCCACAGGGGGGCTCAGATACGCAGTATTTT,CASSLIPQGGSDTQYF
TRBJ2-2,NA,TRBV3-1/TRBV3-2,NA,TGTGCCAGCAGCTACTCCCCTAAAATAAAGATCGAAGGACAGAGACGCGGGGAGCTGTTTTTT,CASSYSPKIKIEGQRRGELFF
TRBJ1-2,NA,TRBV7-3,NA,TGTGCCAGCAGCTCCCACTCGGCCAGGGGTGGCTACACCTTC,CASSSHSARGGYTF